Sequencing of this TCR beta chain was carried out in a study of CD8 T cells in ankylosing spondylitis. General study points: A motif of fewer than ten highly homologous TCR beta variants was seen as apparently characteristic of ankylosing spondylitis blood. It was reported that disease-linked clones were significantly enriched in matched ankylosing spondylitis synovial fluid.

CDR3 size: 15 residues. V shed 7 bases and J shed 8 bases, with 20 bases lying between them. TCRdb reprocessed the 5' RACE reads via MiXCR and lists one record per CDR3 protein. Of 200,000 to 300,000 distinct CDR3 sequences in the sample, about 10% are singletons; the top ten hold 2% to 3%. This clonotype occurred many times. Its antigen is not known. The origin of this receptor is a male donor with ankylosing spondylitis or in good health (not recorded which). The specimen was blood, either unsorted or a sorted T cell fraction (not recorded which). This chain connects TRBV12-3 or TRBV12-4 to TRBJ1-4, with D maybe TRBD1 (5 bases). The CDR3 bases are TGTGCCAGCAAAAAAGGGGCAGTGGTAGGCGAAAAACTGTTTTTT. It specifies CASKKGAVVGEKLFF.